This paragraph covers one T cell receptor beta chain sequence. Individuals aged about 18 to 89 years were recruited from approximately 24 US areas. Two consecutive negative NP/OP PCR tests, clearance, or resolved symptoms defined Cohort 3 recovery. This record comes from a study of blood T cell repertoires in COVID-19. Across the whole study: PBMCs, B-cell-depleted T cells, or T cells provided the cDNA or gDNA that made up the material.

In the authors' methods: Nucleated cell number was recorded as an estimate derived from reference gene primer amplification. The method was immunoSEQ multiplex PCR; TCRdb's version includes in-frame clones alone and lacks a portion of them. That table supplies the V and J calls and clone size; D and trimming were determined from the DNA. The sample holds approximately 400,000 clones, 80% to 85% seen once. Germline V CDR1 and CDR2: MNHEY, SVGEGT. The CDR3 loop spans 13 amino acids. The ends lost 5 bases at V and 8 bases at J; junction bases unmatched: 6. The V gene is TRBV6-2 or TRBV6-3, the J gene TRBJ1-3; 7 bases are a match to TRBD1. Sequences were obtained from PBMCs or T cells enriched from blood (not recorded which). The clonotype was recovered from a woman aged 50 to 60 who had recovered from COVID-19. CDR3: CASSRDSADTIYF. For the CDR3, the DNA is TGTGCCAGCAGTCGGGACAGCGCGGACACCATATATTTT.